The entry below gives a single T cell receptor (beta chain) sequence along with its context. Assay: immunoSEQ multiplex PCR; the TCRdb copy retains only in-frame clones and omits some. Here the sample spans roughly 290,000 clones, 89% being singletons. The data derive from a study of blood T cell repertoires in COVID-19. The TCR comes from a woman aged 55-70 years with acute or convalescent COVID-19. Sequenced material: peripheral blood.

This CDR3 reads CAWTSTGFLHF. In DNA, the CDR3 is TGTGCCTGGACCTCAACGGGGTTCCTCCACTTT. This chain links TRBV30 with TRBJ1-6; D call uncertain. There are 11 residues in the CDR3. Trimming removed 4 bases at V and 15 bases at J, with 13 bases between. Germline V gives CDR1 GTSNPN, CDR2 SVGIG (reference sequence).